This section outlines one T cell receptor (beta chain) sequence together with its context. Its antigen is unknown. From blood, about 240-500 ng of genomic DNA served as TRB template. This record comes from a study of T and B cells in COVID-19 patients. Study-wide results and caveats: Of about 2,500 TCR clusters found only in the recovered cohort, 31 had low generation probability. Patients with COVID-19 reportedly showed strongly skewed T cell receptor beta variable and joining gene usage.

TRB rearrangements were amplified by multiplex PCR with BIOMED2 TRB-A/B primers. TCRdb ran MiXCR on the multiplex PCR reads and lists one entry per CDR3 protein. The top ten clones hold over 8.5% of a sample with roughly 7,100 distinct CDR3 sequences, roughly 28% of them seen once. The CDR3 is 16 amino acids. V lost 3 bases and J 1 base, leaving 15 bases between the germline ends. The chain recombines TRBV12-3 or TRBV12-4 with TRBJ1-1; D is undetermined. The sequence came from a human donor with active COVID-19. Sequenced input: blood. CDR3 in amino acids: CASSFALRTGNTEAFF. CDR3 in DNA: TGTGCCAGCAGTTTCGCACTACGGACTGGGAACACTGAAGCTTTCTTT.